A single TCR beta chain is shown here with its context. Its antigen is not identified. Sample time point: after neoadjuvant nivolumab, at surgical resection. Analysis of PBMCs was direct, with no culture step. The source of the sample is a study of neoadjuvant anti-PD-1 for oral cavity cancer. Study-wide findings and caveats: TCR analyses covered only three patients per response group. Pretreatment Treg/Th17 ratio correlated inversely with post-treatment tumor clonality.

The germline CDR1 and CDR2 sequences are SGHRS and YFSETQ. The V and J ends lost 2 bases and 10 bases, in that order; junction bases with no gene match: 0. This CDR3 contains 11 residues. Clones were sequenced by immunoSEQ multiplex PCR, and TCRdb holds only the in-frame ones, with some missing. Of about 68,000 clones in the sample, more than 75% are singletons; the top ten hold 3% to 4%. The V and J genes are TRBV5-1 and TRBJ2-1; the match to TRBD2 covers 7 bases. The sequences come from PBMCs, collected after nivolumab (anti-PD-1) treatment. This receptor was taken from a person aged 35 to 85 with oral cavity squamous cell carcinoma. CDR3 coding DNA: TGCGCCAGCAGCTTACTAGCGGAGCAGTTCTTC. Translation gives CASSLLAEQFF.